This entry is about one T cell receptor beta chain. The antigen remains undetermined. This specimen belongs to a study of cytomegalovirus exposure and HLA in healthy donors. Whole-study context: An early data release held 79 million or so unique TCRs from HLA-typed donors. Regarding the study as a whole: There were several of the most significant clusters that appeared linked to common viral pathogens in a later analysis.

V was trimmed by 7 bases and J by 2 bases, leaving 13 bases between them. Germline lookup yields CDR1 SQVTM and CDR2 ANQGSEA. This CDR3 is built from 13 residues. The study ran its PCR with 60 Vbeta and 13 Jbeta primers. Assay: immunoSEQ multiplex PCR; the TCRdb copy retains only in-frame clones and omits some. The data show around 140,000 clones, about 64% seen once. V is TRBV29-1 and J is TRBJ2-3; D is unclear. The receptor's source is a woman aged 40 to 49 in good health and CMV-seronegative. The sequencing sample was made of PBMCs. The CDR3 here is CSASGRFTDTQYF. DNA of the CDR3: TGCAGCGCTTCAGGCAGGTTCACAGATACGCAGTATTTT.